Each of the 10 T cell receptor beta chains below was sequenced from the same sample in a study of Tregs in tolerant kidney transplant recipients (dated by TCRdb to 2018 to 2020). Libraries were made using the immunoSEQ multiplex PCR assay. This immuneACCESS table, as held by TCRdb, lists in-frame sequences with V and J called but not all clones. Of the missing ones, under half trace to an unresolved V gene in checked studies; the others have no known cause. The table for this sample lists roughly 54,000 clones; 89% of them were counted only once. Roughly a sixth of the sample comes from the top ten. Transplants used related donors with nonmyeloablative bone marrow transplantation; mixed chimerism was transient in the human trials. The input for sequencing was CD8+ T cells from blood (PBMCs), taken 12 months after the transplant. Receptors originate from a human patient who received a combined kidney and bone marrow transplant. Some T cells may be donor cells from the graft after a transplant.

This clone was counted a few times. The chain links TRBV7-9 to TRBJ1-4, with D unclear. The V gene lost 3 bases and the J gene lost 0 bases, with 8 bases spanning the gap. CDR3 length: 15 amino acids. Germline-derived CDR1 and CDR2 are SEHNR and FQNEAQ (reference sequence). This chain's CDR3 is CASSFTRTTNEKLFF. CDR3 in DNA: TGTGCCAGCAGCTTTACCAGAACAACTAATGAAAAACTGTTTTTT.

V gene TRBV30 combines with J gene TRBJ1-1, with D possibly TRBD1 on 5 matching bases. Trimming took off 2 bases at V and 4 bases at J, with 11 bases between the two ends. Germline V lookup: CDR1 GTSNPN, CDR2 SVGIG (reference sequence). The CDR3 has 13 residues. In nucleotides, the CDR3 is TGTGCCTGGAGTTATGATAGGGGCACTGAAGCTTTCTTT. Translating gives CAWSYDRGTEAFF.

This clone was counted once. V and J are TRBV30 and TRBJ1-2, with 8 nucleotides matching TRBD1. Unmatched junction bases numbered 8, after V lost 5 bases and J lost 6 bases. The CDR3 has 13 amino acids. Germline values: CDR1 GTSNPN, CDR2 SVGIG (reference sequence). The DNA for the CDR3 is TGTGCCTGGGGGGTCAGGGGGCCGGATGGCTACACCTTC. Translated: CAWGVRGPDGYTF.

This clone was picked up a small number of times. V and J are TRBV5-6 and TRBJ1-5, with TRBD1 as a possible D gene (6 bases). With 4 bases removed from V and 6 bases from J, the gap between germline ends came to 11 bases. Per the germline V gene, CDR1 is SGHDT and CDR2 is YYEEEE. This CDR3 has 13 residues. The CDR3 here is CASSHGTSQPQHF. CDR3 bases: TGTGCCAGCAGCCATGGGACATCTCAGCCCCAGCATTTT.

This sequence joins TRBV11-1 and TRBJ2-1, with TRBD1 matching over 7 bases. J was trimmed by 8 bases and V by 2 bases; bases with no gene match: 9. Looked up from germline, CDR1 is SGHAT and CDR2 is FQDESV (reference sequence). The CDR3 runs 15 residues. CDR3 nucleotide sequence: TGTGCCAGCAGCTTACACAGGGGTCGATCGGATGAGCAGTTCTTC. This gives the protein CASSLHRGRSDEQFF.

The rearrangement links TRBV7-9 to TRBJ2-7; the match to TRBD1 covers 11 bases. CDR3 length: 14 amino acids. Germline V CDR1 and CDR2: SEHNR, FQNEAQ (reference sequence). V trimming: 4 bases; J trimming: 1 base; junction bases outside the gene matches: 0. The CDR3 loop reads CASSWDRGSYEQYF. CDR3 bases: TGTGCCAGCAGCTGGGACAGGGGGTCCTACGAGCAGTACTTC.

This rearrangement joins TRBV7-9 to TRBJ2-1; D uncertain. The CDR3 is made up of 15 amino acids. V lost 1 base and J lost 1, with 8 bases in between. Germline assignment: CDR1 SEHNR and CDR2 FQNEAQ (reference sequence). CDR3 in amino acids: CASSLVSPSYNEQFF. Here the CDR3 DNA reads TGTGCCAGCAGCTTAGTAAGCCCATCCTACAATGAGCAGTTCTTC.

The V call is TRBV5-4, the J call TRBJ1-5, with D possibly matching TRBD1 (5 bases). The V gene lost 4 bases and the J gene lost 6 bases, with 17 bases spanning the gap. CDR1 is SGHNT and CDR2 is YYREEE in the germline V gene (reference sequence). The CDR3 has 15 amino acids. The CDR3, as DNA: TGTGCCAGCAGCCAAGCCGCAGGGTCGGTTCAGCCCCAGCATTTT. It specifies CASSQAAGSVQPQHF. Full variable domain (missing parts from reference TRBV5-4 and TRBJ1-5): ETGVTQSPTHLIKTRGQQVTLRCSSQSGHNTVSWYQQALGQGPQFIFQYYREEENGRGNFPPRFSGLQFPNYSSELNVNALELDDSALYLCASSQAAGSVQPQHFGDGTRLSIL.

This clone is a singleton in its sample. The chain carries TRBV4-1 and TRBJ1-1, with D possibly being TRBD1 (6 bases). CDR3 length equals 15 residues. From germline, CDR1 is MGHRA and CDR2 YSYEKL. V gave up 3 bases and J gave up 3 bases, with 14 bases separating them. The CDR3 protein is CASSQSPGVHTEAFF. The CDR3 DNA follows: TGCGCCAGCAGCCAGAGTCCAGGGGTTCACACTGAAGCTTTCTTT.

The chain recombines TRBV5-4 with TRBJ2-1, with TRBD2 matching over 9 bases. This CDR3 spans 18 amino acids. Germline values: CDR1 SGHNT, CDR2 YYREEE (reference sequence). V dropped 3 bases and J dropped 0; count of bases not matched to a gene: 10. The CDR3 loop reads CASSSATAGGPSYNEQFF. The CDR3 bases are TGTGCCAGCAGCTCCGCCACAGCGGGGGGCCCCTCCTACAATGAGCAGTTCTTC. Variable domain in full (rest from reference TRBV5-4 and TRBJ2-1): ETGVTQSPTHLIKTRGQQVTLRCSSQSGHNTVSWYQQALGQGPQFIFQYYREEENGRGNFPPRFSGLQFPNYSSELNVNALELDDSALYLCASSSATAGGPSYNEQFFGPGTRLTVL.